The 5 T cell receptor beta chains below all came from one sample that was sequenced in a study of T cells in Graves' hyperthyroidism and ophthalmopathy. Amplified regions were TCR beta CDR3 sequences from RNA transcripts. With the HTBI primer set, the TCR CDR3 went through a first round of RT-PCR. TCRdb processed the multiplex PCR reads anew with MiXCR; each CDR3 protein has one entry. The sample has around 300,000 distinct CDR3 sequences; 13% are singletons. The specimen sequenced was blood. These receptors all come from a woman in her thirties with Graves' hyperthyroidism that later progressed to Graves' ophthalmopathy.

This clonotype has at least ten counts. CDR3 protein: CAWSLGGMNTEAFF. The CDR3 DNA sequence: TGTGCCTGGAGTCTGGGCGGTATGAACACTGAAGCTTTCTTT. This chain links TRBV30 with TRBJ1-1; the D is unclear. The length of the CDR3 is 14 residues. The germline gives CDR1 GTSNPN, CDR2 SVGIG (reference sequence). Trimming left V 2 bases short and J 0 bases short, with 10 bases between.

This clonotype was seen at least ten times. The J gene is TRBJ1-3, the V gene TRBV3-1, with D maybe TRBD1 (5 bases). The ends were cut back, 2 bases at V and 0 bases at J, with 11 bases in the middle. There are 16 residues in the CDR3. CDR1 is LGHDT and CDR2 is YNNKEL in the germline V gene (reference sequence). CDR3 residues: CASSQSDILSGNTIYF. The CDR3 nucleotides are TGTGCCAGCAGCCAATCGGACATACTCTCTGGAAACACCATATATTTT.

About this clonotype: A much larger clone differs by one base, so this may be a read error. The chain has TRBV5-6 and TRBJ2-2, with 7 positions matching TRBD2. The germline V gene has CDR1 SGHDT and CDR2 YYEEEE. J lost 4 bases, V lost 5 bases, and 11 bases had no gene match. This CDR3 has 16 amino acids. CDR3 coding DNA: TGTGCCAGCAGTTCTAGTGCAGGGAGGGTCACCGGGGAGCTGTTTTTT. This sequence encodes CASSSSAGRVTGELFF.

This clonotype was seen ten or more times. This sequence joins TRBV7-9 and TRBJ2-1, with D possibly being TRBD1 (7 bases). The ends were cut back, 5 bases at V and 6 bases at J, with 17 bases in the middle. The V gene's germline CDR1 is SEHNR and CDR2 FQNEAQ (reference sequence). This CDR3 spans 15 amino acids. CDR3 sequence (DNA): TGTGCCAGCAGCCCGGCTGGAGGGGGCTTCAATGAGCAGTTCTTC. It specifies CASSPAGGGFNEQFF.

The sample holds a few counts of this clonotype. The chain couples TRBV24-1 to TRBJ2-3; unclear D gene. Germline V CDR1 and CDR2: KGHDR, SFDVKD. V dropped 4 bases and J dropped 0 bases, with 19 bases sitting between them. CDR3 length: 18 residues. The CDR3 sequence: CATSDGPDSYGSTDTQYF. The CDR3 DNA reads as TGTGCCACCAGTGACGGACCTGACTCGTACGGCAGCACAGATACGCAGTATTTT.